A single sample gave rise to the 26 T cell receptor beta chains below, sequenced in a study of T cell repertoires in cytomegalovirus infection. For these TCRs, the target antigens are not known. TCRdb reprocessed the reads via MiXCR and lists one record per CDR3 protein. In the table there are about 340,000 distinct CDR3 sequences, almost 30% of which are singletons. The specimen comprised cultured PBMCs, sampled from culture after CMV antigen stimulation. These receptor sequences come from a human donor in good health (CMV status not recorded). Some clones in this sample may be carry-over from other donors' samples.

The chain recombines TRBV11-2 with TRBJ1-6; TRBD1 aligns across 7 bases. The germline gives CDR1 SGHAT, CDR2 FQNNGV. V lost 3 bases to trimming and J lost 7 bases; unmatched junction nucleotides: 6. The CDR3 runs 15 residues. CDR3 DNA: TGTGCCAGCAGCTTTTCCGGGACAGAAAATTCACCCCTCCACTTT. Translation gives CASSFSGTENSPLHF.

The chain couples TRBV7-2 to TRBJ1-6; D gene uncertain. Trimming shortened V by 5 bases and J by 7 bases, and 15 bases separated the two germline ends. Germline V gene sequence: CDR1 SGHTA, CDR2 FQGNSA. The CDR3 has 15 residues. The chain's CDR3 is CASSRWGLGNSPLHF. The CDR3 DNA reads TGTGCCAGCAGCAGGTGGGGTTTAGGGAATTCACCCCTCCACTTT.

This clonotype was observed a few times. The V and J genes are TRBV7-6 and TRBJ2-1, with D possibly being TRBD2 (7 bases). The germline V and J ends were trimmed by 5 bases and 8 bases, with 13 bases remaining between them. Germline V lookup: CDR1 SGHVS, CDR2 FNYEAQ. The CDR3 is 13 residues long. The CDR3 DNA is TGTGCCAGCAGCGTACGGGGGGCGGATGAGCAGTTCTTC. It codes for CASSVRGADEQFF.

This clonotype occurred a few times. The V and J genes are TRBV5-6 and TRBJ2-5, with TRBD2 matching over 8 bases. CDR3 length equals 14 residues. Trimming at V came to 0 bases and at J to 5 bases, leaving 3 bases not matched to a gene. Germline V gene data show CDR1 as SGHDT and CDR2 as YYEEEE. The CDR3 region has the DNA TGTGCCAGCAGCTTGGAAGCGGGGGTTGAGACCCAGTACTTC. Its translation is CASSLEAGVETQYF. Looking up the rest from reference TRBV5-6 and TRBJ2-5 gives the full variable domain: DAGVTQSPTHLIKTRGQQVTLRCSPKSGHDTVSWYQQALGQGPQFIFQYYEEEERQRGNFPDRFSGHQFPNYSSELNVNALLLGDSALYLCASSLEAGVETQYFGPGTRLLVL.

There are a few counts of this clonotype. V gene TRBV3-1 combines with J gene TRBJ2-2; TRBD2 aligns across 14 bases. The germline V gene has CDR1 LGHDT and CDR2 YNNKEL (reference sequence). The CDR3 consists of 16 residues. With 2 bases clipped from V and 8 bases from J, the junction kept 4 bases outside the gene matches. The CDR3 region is CASSQPRLAGGGELFF. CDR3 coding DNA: TGTGCCAGCAGCCAACCCCGACTAGCGGGAGGGGGGGAGCTGTTTTTT.

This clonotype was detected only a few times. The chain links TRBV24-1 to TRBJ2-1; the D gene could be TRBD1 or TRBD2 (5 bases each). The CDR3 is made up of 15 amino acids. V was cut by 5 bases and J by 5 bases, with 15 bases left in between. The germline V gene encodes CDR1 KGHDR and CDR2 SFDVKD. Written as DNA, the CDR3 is TGTGCCACCAGTGCCTCGGGGACCCCCCACAATGAGCAGTTCTTC. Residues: CATSASGTPHNEQFF.

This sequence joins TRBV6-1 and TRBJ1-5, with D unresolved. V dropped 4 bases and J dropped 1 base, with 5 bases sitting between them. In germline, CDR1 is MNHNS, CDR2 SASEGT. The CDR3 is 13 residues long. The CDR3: CASSAESNQPQHF. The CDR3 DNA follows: TGTGCCAGCAGTGCTGAGAGCAATCAGCCCCAGCATTTT.

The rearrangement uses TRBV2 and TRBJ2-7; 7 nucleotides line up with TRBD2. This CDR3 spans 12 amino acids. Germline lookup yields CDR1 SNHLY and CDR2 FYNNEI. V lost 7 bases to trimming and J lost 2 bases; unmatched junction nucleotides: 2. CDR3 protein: CASKGRAYEQYF. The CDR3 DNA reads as TGTGCCAGCAAAGGGAGGGCCTACGAGCAGTACTTC.

The CDR3 is CATSSEQGEKGYTF. The CDR3 DNA is TGTGCCACCAGTAGCGAACAGGGCGAAAAAGGCTACACCTTC. The rearrangement joins TRBV24-1 to TRBJ1-2; D is perhaps TRBD1 (6 bases). Deletions cut 6 bases from V and 8 bases from J, with 18 bases between. Germline assignment: CDR1 KGHDR and CDR2 SFDVKD. The CDR3 is 14 amino acids.

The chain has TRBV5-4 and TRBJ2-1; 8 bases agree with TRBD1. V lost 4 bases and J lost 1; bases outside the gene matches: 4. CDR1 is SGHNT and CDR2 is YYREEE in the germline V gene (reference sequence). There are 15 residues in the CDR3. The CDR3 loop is CASSIGQGSYNEQFF. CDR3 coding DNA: TGTGCCAGCAGCATCGGACAGGGATCCTACAATGAGCAGTTCTTC.

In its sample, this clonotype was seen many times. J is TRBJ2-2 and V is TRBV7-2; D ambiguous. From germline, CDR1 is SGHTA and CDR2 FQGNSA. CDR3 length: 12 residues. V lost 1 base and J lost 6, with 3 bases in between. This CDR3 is CASSLEAGELFF. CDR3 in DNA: TGTGCCAGCAGCTTAGAAGCCGGGGAGCTGTTTTTT.

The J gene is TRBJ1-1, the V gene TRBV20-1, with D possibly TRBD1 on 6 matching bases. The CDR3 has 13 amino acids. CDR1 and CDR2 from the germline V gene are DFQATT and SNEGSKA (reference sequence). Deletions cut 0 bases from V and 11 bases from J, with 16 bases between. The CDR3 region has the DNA TGCAGTGCTAGAGACCAAGAGACAGGAGGGGCTTTCTTT. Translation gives CSARDQETGGAFF.

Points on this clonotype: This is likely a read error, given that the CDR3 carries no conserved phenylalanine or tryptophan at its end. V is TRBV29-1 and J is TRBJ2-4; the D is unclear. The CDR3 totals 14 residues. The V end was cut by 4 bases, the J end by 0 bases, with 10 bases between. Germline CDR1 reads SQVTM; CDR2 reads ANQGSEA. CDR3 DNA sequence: TGCAGCGTTGCAAAGCTACAAGCCAAAAACATTCAGTACTAC. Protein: CSVAKLQAKNIQYY.

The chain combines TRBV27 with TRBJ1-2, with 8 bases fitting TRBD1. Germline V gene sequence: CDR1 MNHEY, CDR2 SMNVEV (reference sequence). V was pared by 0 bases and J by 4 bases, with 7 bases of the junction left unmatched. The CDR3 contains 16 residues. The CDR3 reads CASSLSGDRISYGYTF. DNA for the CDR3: TGTGCCAGCAGTTTATCGGGGGACAGGATTTCCTATGGCTACACCTTC.

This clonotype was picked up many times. CDR3 region: CASSPTGSTTDTQYF. DNA for the CDR3: TGTGCCAGCAGCCCTACCGGGTCAACCACAGATACGCAGTATTTT. The J gene is TRBJ2-3, the V gene TRBV7-8; no clear D gene. The CDR3 covers 15 residues. Trimming pared 5 bases from V and 2 bases from J, leaving 14 bases between. Germline V lookup: CDR1 SGHVS, CDR2 FQNEAQ.

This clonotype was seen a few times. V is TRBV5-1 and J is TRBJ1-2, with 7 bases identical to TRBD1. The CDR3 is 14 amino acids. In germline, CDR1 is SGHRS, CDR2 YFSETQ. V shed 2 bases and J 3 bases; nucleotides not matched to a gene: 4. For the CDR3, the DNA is TGCGCCAGCAGCTTCACAGGGGAGGACTATGGCTACACCTTC. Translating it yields CASSFTGEDYGYTF.

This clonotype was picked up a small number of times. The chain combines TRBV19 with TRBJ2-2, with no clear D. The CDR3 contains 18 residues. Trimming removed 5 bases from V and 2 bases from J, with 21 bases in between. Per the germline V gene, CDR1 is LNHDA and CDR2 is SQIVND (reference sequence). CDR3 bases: TGTGCCAGTAGTCGCCCCCTGCGTGCGACGCTTAACACCGGGGAGCTGTTTTTT. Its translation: CASSRPLRATLNTGELFF.

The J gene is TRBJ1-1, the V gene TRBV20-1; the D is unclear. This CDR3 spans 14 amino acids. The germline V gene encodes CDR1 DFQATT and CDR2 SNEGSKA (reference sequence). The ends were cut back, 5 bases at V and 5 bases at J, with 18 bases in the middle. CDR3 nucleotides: TGCAGTGCTTCGCCCATGACGCTCGGGACTGAAGCTTTCTTT. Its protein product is CSASPMTLGTEAFF.

The CDR3 DNA reads as TGCAGTGCTAGACCGGGACAGAATGAGCAGTTCTTC. Its translation: CSARPGQNEQFF. The V call is TRBV20-1, the J call TRBJ2-1; 7 nucleotides agree with TRBD1. The CDR3 is made up of 12 amino acids. The V gene end was trimmed by 2 bases and the J gene end by 7 bases; junction bases not matched to a gene: 2. Germline lookup yields CDR1 DFQATT and CDR2 SNEGSKA (reference sequence).

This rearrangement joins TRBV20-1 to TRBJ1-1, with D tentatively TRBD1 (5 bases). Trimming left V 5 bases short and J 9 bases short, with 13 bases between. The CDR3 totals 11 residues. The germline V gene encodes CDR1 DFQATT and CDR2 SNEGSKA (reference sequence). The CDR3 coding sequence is TGCAGTGCTCACAGGCCACCCAAAGCTTTCTTT. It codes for CSAHRPPKAFF.

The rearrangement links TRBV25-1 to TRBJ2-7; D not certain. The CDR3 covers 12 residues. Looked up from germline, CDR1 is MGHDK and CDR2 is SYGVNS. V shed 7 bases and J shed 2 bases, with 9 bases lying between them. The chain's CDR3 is CASTSGAYEQYF. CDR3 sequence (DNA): TGTGCCAGCACGTCAGGAGCCTACGAGCAGTACTTC.

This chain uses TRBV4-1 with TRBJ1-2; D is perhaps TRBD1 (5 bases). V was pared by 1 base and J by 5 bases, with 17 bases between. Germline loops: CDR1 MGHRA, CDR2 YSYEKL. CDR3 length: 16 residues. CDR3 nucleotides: TGCGCCAGCAGCCAAGCCTCAGTTTCGGGGGGATATGGCTACACCTTC. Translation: CASSQASVSGGYGYTF.

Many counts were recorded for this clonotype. DNA of the CDR3: TGTGCCAGCAGCTTAGGTTGGACTAGCGGGAGAGGTGAGCAGTTCTTC. It is translated as CASSLGWTSGRGEQFF. The chain links TRBV5-8 to TRBJ2-1, with 13 bases that match TRBD2. The CDR3 is 16 amino acids. J was trimmed by 9 bases and V by 2 bases; bases with no gene match: 8. CDR1 is SGHTS and CDR2 is YDEGEE in the germline V gene.

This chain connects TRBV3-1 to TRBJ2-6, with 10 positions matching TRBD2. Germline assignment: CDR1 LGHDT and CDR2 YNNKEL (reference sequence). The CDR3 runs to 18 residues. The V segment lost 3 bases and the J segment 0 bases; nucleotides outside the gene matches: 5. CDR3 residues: CASSHLLAGSSGANVLTF. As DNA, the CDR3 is TGTGCCAGCAGCCACCTACTAGCGGGATCCTCTGGGGCCAACGTCCTGACTTTC.

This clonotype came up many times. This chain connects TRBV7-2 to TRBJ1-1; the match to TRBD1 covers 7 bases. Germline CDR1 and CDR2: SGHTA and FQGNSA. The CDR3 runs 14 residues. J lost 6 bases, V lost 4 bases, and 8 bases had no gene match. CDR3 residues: CASSSTLTGSEAFF. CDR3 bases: TGTGCCAGCAGCTCCACCTTGACAGGGTCTGAAGCTTTCTTT.

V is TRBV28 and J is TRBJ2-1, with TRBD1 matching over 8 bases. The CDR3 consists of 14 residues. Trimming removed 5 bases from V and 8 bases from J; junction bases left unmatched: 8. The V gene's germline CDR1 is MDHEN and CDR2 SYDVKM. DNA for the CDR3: TGTGCCAGCAGTAGAGGACAGGGACGGGATGAGCAGTTCTTC. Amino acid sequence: CASSRGQGRDEQFF.